Each of the 9 T cell receptor beta chains below was sequenced from the same sample in a study of blood T cells in healthy people across ages. The authors ran a second PCR of 7 to 11 cycles using a sample-barcoded 5' primer and a J-beta primer mix. A single record per CDR3 protein comes from TCRdb applying MiXCR to the 5' RACE reads. The sample lists about 720,000 distinct CDR3 sequences, 20% to 25% occurring once. Sequenced material: blood. The receptors derive from a man between 65 and 79 years old in good health.

As DNA, the CDR3 is TGTGCCAGCAGGGGCCCAAGCTCCTACAATGAGCAGTTCTTC. Translation: CASRGPSSYNEQFF. The V call is TRBV6-5, the J call TRBJ2-1; D call uncertain. Trimming took 6 bases from V and 0 from J, leaving 9 bases between them. Germline V lookup: CDR1 MNHEY, CDR2 SVGAGI. The CDR3 runs 14 residues.

This chain connects TRBV29-1 to TRBJ1-4, with 8 bases matching TRBD1. The length of the CDR3 is 13 residues. Looked up from germline, CDR1 is SQVTM and CDR2 is ANQGSEA. The V and J ends lost 4 bases and 3 bases, in that order; junction bases with no gene match: 1. The CDR3 DNA reads as TGCAGCGTTGTACAGGGGGCTAATGAAAAACTGTTTTTT. Amino acids: CSVVQGANEKLFF. The complete variable domain, with remaining parts taken from reference TRBV29-1 and TRBJ1-4, reads SAVISQKPSRDICQRGTSLTIQCQVDSQVTMMFWYRQQPGQSLTLIATANQGSEATYESGFVIDKFPISRPNLTFSTLTVSNMSPEDSSIYLCSVVQGANEKLFFGSGTQLSVL.

The table lists this clonotype with a few counts. The chain couples TRBV7-3 to TRBJ2-5, with TRBD2 matching 16 bases. With the DNA end fitting TRBJ2-1 better, the J assignment may be wrong. The CDR3 covers 18 residues. Germline CDR1 reads SGHTA; CDR2 reads FQGTGA. CDR3 in DNA: TGTGCCAGCAGCTTAATGGCTGGGACTAGCGGGAGGGACAATGAGCAGTTCTTC. Amino acid sequence: CASSLMAGTSGRDNEQFF.

This clonotype was picked up a small number of times. The chain uses TRBV24-1 and TRBJ2-7; D ambiguous. CDR1 is KGHDR and CDR2 is SFDVKD in the germline V gene. Trimming removed 2 bases from V and 3 bases from J, with 7 bases in between. The length of the CDR3 is 13 residues. The CDR3: CATSDSRVYEQYF. CDR3 DNA sequence: TGTGCCACCAGTGATTCTCGGGTCTACGAGCAGTACTTC.

The CDR3 protein is CSASPPLIGEGNIQYF. CDR3 bases: TGCAGTGCTAGCCCCCCTCTAATCGGGGAGGGAAACATTCAGTACTTC. The chain links TRBV20-1 to TRBJ2-4, with TRBD2 matching 7 bases. The V and J ends lost 3 bases and 6 bases, in that order; junction bases with no gene match: 14. This CDR3 contains 16 residues. CDR1 and CDR2 from the germline V gene are DFQATT and SNEGSKA (reference sequence).

The chain joins TRBV27 to TRBJ2-3; no reliable D call. Germline V gene sequence: CDR1 MNHEY, CDR2 SMNVEV (reference sequence). This CDR3 is 14 amino acids long. V lost 5 bases and J lost 0, with 9 bases in between. Here the CDR3 DNA reads TGTGCCAGCAGTCGCACGAAAAGCACAGATACGCAGTATTTT. Amino acids: CASSRTKSTDTQYF.

This clonotype showed up just a few times. The chain recombines TRBV27 with TRBJ1-2; the match to TRBD1 covers 8 bases. The CDR3 runs to 18 residues. In germline, CDR1 is MNHEY, CDR2 SMNVEV (reference sequence). V gave up 10 bases and J gave up 2 bases; unmatched junction bases: 21. The CDR3: CATQGWVGTGNVNYGYTF. In DNA, the CDR3 is TGTGCCACCCAAGGGTGGGTTGGGACAGGCAATGTGAACTATGGCTACACCTTC.

The chain employs TRBV29-1 and TRBJ2-4; D is perhaps TRBD2 (6 bases). The CDR3 runs 13 residues. CDR1 and CDR2 (germline): SQVTM, ANQGSEA. V lost 4 bases, J lost 9 bases, and 16 bases lay in between. Written as DNA, the CDR3 is TGCAGCGTTGTTATGTCGGGGCGGGGCATTCAGTACTTC. It encodes CSVVMSGRGIQYF.

The sample holds a few counts of this clonotype. The chain combines TRBV7-9 with TRBJ1-4; D may be TRBD1 (5 bases). Trimming cost V 1 base and J 5 bases, with 11 bases left between them. Germline V gives CDR1 SEHNR, CDR2 FQNEAQ (reference sequence). The CDR3 totals 15 residues. The CDR3 sequence: CASSLDRGKNEKLFF. CDR3 bases: TGTGCCAGCAGCTTAGATCGGGGGAAAAATGAAAAACTGTTTTTT.